This T cell receptor (beta chain) came from a study of naive and memory T cell subsets. A UMI-containing oligonucleotide was joined by 3' ligation to the TCR cDNA template. Amplification of ligated cDNA took four PCR rounds with SP2 and nested alpha and beta constant primers. TCRdb processed the 5' RACE reads anew with MiXCR; each CDR3 protein has one entry. The sample has approximately 49,000 distinct CDR3 sequences; approximately 4.5% are singletons. V gave up 8 bases and J gave up 2 bases; unmatched junction bases: 15. The CDR3 sequence is 16 residues long. From germline, CDR1 is DFQATT and CDR2 SNEGSKA (reference sequence). This clonotype was seen many times.

V and J are TRBV20-1 and TRBJ2-7, with 10 bases identical to TRBD2. The clonotype originates from a female donor in good health. The CDR3 loop is CSPAGASGSYAYEQYF. CDR3 bases: TGCAGTCCCGCGGGGGCTAGCGGGAGCTACGCCTACGAGCAGTACTTC.